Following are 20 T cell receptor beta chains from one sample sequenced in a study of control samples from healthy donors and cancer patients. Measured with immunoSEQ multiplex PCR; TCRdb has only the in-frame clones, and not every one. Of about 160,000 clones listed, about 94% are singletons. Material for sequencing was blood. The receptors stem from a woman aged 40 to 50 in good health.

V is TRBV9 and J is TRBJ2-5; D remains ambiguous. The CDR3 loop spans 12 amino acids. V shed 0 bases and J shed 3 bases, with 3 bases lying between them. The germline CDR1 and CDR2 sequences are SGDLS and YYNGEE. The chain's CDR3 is CASSVDEETQYF. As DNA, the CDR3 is TGTGCCAGCAGCGTAGATGAAGAGACCCAGTACTTC.

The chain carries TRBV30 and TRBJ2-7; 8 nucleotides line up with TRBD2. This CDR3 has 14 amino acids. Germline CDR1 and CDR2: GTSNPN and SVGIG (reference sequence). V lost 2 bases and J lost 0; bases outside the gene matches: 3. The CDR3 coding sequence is TGTGCCTGGAGTATTAGCGGGAACTCCTACGAGCAGTACTTC. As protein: CAWSISGNSYEQYF.

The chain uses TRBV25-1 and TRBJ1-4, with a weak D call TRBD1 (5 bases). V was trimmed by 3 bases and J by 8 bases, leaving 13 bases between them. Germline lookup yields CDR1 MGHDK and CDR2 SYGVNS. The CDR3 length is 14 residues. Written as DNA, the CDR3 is TGTGCCAGCAGTGAGGTAGAGGACACAGAAAAACTGTTTTTT. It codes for CASSEVEDTEKLFF.

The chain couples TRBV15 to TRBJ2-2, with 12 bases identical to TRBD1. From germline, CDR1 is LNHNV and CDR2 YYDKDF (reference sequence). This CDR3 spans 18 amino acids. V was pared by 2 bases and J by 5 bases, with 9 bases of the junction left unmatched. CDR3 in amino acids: CATSRPTGQGARTGELFF. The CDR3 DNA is TGTGCCACCAGCAGACCCACGGGACAGGGGGCTAGGACCGGGGAGCTGTTTTTT. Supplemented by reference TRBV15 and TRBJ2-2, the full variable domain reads DAMVIQNPRYQVTQFGKPVTLSCSQTLNHNVMYWYQQKSSQAPKLLFHYYDKDFNNEADTPDNFQSRRPNTSFCFLDIRSPGLGDTAMYLCATSRPTGQGARTGELFFGEGSRLTVL.

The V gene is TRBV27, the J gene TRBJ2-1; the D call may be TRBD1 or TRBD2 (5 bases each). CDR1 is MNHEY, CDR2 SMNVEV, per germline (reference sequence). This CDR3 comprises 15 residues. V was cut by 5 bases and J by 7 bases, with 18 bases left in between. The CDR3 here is CASSTPGPPSNEQFF. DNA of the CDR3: TGTGCCAGCAGTACACCGGGACCCCCCAGTAATGAGCAGTTCTTC.

The CDR3: CASSVAVSSGNTIYF. The DNA of the CDR3 is TGTGCCAGCTCAGTCGCGGTTAGCTCTGGAAACACCATATATTTT. V gene TRBV9 combines with J gene TRBJ1-3, with D unresolved. Trimming stripped 7 bases from V and 0 bases from J, with 14 bases between. Per germline, CDR1 SGDLS and CDR2 YYNGEE. This CDR3 has 15 amino acids.

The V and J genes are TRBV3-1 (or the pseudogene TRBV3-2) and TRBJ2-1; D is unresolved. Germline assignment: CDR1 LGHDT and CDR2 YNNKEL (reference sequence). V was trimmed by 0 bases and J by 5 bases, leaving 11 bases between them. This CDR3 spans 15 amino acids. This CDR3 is CASSQEGSSDNEQFF. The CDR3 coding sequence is TGTGCCAGCAGCCAAGAAGGATCCAGCGACAATGAGCAGTTCTTC.

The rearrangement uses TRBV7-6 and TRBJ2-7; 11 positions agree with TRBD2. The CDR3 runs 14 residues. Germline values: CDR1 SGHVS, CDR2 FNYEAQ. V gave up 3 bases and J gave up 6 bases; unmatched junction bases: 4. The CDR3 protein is CASSLGSGRGEQYF. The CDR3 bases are TGTGCCAGCAGCTTGGGTAGCGGGAGGGGCGAGCAGTACTTC.

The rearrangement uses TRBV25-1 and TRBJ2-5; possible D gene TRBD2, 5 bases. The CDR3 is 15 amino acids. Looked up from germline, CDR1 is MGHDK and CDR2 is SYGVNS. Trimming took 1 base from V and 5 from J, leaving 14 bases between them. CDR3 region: CASSESRLSGETQYF. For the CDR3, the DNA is TGTGCCAGCAGTGAATCCCGATTATCGGGGGAGACCCAGTACTTC. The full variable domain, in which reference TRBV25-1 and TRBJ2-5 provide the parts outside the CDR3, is EADIYQTPRYLVIGTGKKITLECSQTMGHDKMYWYQQDPGMELHLIHYSYGVNSTEKGDLSSESTVSRIRTEHFPLTLESARPSHTSQYLCASSESRLSGETQYFGPGTRLLVL.

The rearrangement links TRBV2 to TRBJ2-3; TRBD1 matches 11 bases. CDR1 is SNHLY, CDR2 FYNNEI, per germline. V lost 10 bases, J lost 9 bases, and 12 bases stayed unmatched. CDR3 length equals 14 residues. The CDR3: CATQDRGLQGTQYF. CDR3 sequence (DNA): TGTGCCACCCAGGACAGGGGGCTCCAAGGGACGCAGTATTTT.

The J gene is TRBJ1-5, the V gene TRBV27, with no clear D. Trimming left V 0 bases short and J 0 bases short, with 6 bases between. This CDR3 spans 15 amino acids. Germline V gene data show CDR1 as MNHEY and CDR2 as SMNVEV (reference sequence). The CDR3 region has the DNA TGTGCCAGCAGTTTATCGGCCTATAGCAATCAGCCCCAGCATTTT. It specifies CASSLSAYSNQPQHF.

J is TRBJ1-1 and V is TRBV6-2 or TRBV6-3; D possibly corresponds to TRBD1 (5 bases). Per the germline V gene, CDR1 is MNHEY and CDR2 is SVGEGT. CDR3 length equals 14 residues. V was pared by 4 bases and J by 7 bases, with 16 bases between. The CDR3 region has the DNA TGTGCCAGCAGTTTTGCAGGGAATTTGGGTGAAGCTTTCTTT. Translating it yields CASSFAGNLGEAFF.

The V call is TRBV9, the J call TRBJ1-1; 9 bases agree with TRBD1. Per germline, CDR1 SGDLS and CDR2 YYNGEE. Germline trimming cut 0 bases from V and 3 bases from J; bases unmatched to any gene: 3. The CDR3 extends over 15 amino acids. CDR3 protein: CASSVAGQGHTEAFF. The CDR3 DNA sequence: TGTGCCAGCAGCGTAGCGGGACAGGGTCACACTGAAGCTTTCTTT.

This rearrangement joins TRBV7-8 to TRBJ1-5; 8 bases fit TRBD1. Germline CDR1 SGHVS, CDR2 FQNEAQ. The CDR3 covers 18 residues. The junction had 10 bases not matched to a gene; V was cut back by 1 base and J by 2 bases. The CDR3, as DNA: TGTGCCAGCAGCTTAGGTGTCAGGGGGCGAATGGGCAATCAGCCCCAGCATTTT. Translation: CASSLGVRGRMGNQPQHF.

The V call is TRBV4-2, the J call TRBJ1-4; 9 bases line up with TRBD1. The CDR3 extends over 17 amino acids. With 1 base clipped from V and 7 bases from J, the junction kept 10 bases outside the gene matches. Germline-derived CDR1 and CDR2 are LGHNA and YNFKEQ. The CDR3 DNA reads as TGTGCCAGCAGCCAAGTGGGTCAGGGACAGGGTGGTGAAAAACTGTTTTTT. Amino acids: CASSQVGQGQGGEKLFF.

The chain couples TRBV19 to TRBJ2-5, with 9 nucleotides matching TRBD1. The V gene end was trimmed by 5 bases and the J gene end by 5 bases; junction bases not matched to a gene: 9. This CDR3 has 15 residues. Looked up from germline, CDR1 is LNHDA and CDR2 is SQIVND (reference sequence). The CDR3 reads CASSWGTGMGETQYF. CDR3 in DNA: TGTGCCAGTAGTTGGGGGACAGGGATGGGGGAGACCCAGTACTTC.

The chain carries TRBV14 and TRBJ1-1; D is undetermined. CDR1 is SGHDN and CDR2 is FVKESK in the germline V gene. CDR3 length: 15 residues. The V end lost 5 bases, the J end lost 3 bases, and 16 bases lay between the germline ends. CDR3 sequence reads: CASSSLSGYYTEAFF. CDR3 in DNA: TGTGCCAGCAGCTCTCTTTCCGGGTACTACACTGAAGCTTTCTTT.

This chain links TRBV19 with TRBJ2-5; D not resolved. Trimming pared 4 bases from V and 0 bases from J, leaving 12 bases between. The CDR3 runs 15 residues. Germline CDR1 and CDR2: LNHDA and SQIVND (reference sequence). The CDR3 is CASSSRGEDQETQYF. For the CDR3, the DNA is TGTGCCAGTAGTAGCCGTGGTGAGGACCAAGAGACCCAGTACTTC.

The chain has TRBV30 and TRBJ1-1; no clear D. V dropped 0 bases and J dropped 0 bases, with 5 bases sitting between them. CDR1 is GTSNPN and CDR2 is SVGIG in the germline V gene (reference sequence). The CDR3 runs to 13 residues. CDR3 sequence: CAWSVHLNTEAFF. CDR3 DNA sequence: TGTGCCTGGAGTGTACATTTGAACACTGAAGCTTTCTTT.

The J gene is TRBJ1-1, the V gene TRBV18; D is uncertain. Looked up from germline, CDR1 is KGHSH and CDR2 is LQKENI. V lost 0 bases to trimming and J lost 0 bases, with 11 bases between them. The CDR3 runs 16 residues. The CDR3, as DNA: TGTGCCAGCTCACCACCTTCGGTACGGATGAACACTGAAGCTTTCTTT. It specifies CASSPPSVRMNTEAFF. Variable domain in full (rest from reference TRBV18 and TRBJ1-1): NAGVMQNPRHLVRRRGQEARLRCSPMKGHSHVYWYRQLPEEGLKFMVYLQKENIIDESGMPKERFSAEFPKEGPSILRIQQVVRGDSAAYFCASSPPSVRMNTEAFFGQGTRLTVV.